Shown below are 23 T cell receptor beta chains from a single sample sequenced in a study of a mutant IDH1 vaccine in newly diagnosed glioma. Generated by immunoSEQ multiplex PCR, the TCRdb table keeps only in-frame clones and is missing some. The data hold 45,000 to 55,000 clones, with approximately 88% observed a single time. Time point denoted: week 47, end of study. A single vaccine dose contained 300 ug of mutant IDH1 20-mer peptide, and topical imiquimod was used with it. Their antigen targets remain unknown. Sample: PBMCs, taken from a glioma patient whose treatment included an IDH1 peptide vaccine. The receptors derive from a woman aged 25 to 39 with glioma. Some clones in this sample may be carry-over from other donors' samples.

The CDR3 here is CASSKPGQGAWGYTF. CDR3 DNA: TGTGCCAGCAGTAAACCGGGACAGGGGGCGTGGGGCTACACCTTC. V usage is TRBV6-6 and J usage is TRBJ1-2; 12 bases match TRBD1. V lost 5 bases, J lost 8 bases, and 9 bases stayed unmatched. The CDR3 totals 15 residues. Germline loops: CDR1 MNHNY, CDR2 SVGAGI (reference sequence).

V usage is TRBV30 and J usage is TRBJ2-5, with TRBD2 identical over 10 bases. The CDR3 runs 15 residues. CDR1 and CDR2 from the germline V gene are GTSNPN and SVGIG (reference sequence). J was trimmed by 4 bases and V by 5 bases; bases with no gene match: 10. The CDR3 loop reads CAWSRAGGKGETQYF. CDR3 in DNA: TGTGCCTGGTCACGAGCGGGAGGGAAGGGAGAGACCCAGTACTTC.

The chain employs TRBV19 and TRBJ1-1; D is perhaps TRBD1 (5 bases). This CDR3 contains 11 residues. Per the germline V gene, CDR1 is LNHDA and CDR2 is SQIVND (reference sequence). Trimming took off 3 bases at V and 11 bases at J, with 10 bases between the two ends. In DNA form, the CDR3 reads TGTGCCAGTAGTATTCGGGACGGGGCTTTCTTT. Translating it yields CASSIRDGAFF. The full variable domain, its missing parts supplied by reference TRBV19 and TRBJ1-1, is DGGITQSPKYLFRKEGQNVTLSCEQNLNHDAMYWYRQDPGQGLRLIYYSQIVNDFQKGDIAEGYSVSREKKESFPLTVTSAQKNPTAFYLCASSIRDGAFFGQGTRLTVV.

The chain recombines TRBV7-2 with TRBJ1-5; tentative D call: TRBD1 (5 bases). In germline, CDR1 is SGHTA, CDR2 FQGNSA. The CDR3 sequence is 16 residues long. V shed 1 base and J shed 2 bases, with 12 bases lying between them. The CDR3 is CASSLGGRGGNQPQHF. As DNA, the CDR3 is TGTGCCAGCAGCTTAGGGGGACGGGGGGGCAATCAGCCCCAGCATTTT. The variable domain in full, completed from reference TRBV7-2 and TRBJ1-5, reads GAGVSQSPSNKVTEKGKDVELRCDPISGHTALYWYRQSLGQGLEFLIYFQGNSAPDKSGLPSDRFSAERTGGSVSTLTIQRTQQEDSAVYLCASSLGGRGGNQPQHFGDGTRLSIL.

The genes are TRBV6-5 and TRBJ2-5; no clear D gene. The CDR3 extends over 15 amino acids. CDR1 is MNHEY and CDR2 is SVGAGI in the germline V gene. Trimming stripped 2 bases from V and 0 bases from J, with 10 bases between. CDR3 DNA sequence: TGTGCCAGCAGTTACGGCCTCTGGTACCAAGAGACCCAGTACTTC. Encoded protein: CASSYGLWYQETQYF.

The chain is built from TRBV5-8 and TRBJ1-5; D perhaps matches TRBD1 (6 bases). V was pared by 2 bases and J by 4 bases, with 13 bases between. The germline CDR1 and CDR2 sequences are SGHTS and YDEGEE. This CDR3 spans 15 amino acids. The DNA of the CDR3 is TGTGCCAGCAGCTTTGGCAGGGGAAGTAATCAGCCCCAGCATTTT. The encoded protein is CASSFGRGSNQPQHF.

The chain employs TRBV6-1 and TRBJ1-1; D gene unclear. Trimming took off 4 bases at V and 6 bases at J, with 15 bases between the two ends. CDR3 length: 14 amino acids. The germline gives CDR1 MNHNS, CDR2 SASEGT. The CDR3 here is CASSGTAPAPEAFF. In nucleotides, the CDR3 is TGTGCCAGCAGTGGTACAGCTCCGGCCCCTGAAGCTTTCTTT.

J is TRBJ2-2 and V is TRBV27, with D possibly matching TRBD2 (5 bases). This CDR3 comprises 15 residues. V was shortened by 6 bases and J by 3 bases, with 14 bases between the two germline ends. In germline, CDR1 is MNHEY, CDR2 SMNVEV (reference sequence). In DNA form, the CDR3 reads TGTGCCAGCAGCCCGACAAGCGGTGACACCGGGGAGCTGTTTTTT. This codes for CASSPTSGDTGELFF.

This clone was seen only a few times. The V gene is TRBV2, the J gene TRBJ1-4; D is possibly TRBD1 (5 bases). The germline V gene encodes CDR1 SNHLY and CDR2 FYNNEI. The CDR3 extends over 13 amino acids. Trimming stripped 2 bases from V and 7 bases from J, with 8 bases between. For the CDR3, the DNA is TGTGCCAGCAGTGAACGGGGGGGTGAAAAACTGTTTTTT. Translation gives CASSERGGEKLFF.

This clone was observed a handful of times. The V call is TRBV30, the J call TRBJ1-5; 7 positions match TRBD1. The CDR3 contains 14 residues. CDR1 and CDR2 from the germline V gene are GTSNPN and SVGIG (reference sequence). V trimming: 1 base; J trimming: 4 bases; junction bases outside the gene matches: 4. CDR3 protein: CAWSATGSNQPQHF. The CDR3 DNA follows: TGTGCCTGGAGTGCGACAGGGTCGAATCAGCCCCAGCATTTT.

The rearrangement links TRBV13 to TRBJ2-3; D call uncertain. V lost 5 bases, J lost 0 bases, and 6 bases lay in between. The CDR3 is 13 residues long. CDR1 and CDR2 (germline): PRHDT, FYEKMQ (reference sequence). This CDR3 reads CASSPDSTDTQYF. The DNA of the CDR3 is TGTGCCAGCAGCCCGGACAGCACAGATACGCAGTATTTT.

The chain links TRBV7-2 to TRBJ2-2; no definite D call. Trimming shortened V by 1 base and J by 1 base, and 4 bases separated the two germline ends. Per germline, CDR1 SGHTA and CDR2 FQGNSA. This CDR3 is built from 14 residues. CDR3 sequence (DNA): TGTGCCAGCAGCTTAGATGGGAACACCGGGGAGCTGTTTTTT. This translates into CASSLDGNTGELFF. The variable domain in full, with the rest retrieved from reference TRBV7-2 and TRBJ2-2, is GAGVSQSPSNKVTEKGKDVELRCDPISGHTALYWYRQSLGQGLEFLIYFQGNSAPDKSGLPSDRFSAERTGGSVSTLTIQRTQQEDSAVYLCASSLDGNTGELFFGEGSRLTVL.

The chain's CDR3 is CASSFSGRLTDTQYF. The CDR3 region has the DNA TGTGCCAGCAGCTTTAGCGGGAGGCTCACAGATACGCAGTATTTT. The rearrangement uses TRBV5-6 and TRBJ2-3, with TRBD2 matching over 10 bases. CDR1 is SGHDT, CDR2 YYEEEE, per germline. The CDR3 runs 15 residues. Germline trimming cut 2 bases from V and 2 bases from J; bases unmatched to any gene: 2.

This clone was seen a single time. V and J are TRBV5-4 and TRBJ2-1; TRBD2 might be the D (6 bases). Germline CDR1 reads SGHNT; CDR2 reads YYREEE (reference sequence). V lost 1 base to trimming and J lost 3 bases, with 14 bases between them. CDR3 length equals 16 residues. CDR3 sequence (DNA): TGTGCCAGCAGCTTGCCGGTAGCGGAAGTCTACAATGAGCAGTTCTTC. Its protein is CASSLPVAEVYNEQFF. Complete variable domain (other parts from reference TRBV5-4 and TRBJ2-1): ETGVTQSPTHLIKTRGQQVTLRCSSQSGHNTVSWYQQALGQGPQFIFQYYREEENGRGNFPPRFSGLQFPNYSSELNVNALELDDSALYLCASSLPVAEVYNEQFFGPGTRLTVL.

This rearrangement joins TRBV7-8 to TRBJ1-1, with no clear D. The CDR3 consists of 15 residues. CDR1 is SGHVS, CDR2 FQNEAQ, per germline. V dropped 7 bases and J dropped 3 bases, with 18 bases sitting between them. DNA for the CDR3: TGTGCCAGCATCCTAGGTGCAGCCCGCCACACTGAAGCTTTCTTT. Amino acid sequence: CASILGAARHTEAFF.

The rearrangement joins TRBV5-6 to TRBJ1-1; D is unresolved. Trimming shortened V by 3 bases and J by 0 bases, and 9 bases separated the two germline ends. CDR1 is SGHDT, CDR2 YYEEEE, per germline. There are 14 residues in the CDR3. CDR3 loop: CASSSRVMNTEAFF. In nucleotides, the CDR3 is TGTGCCAGCAGCTCACGGGTCATGAACACTGAAGCTTTCTTT.

The chain is built from TRBV19 and TRBJ1-1, with 7 positions matching TRBD1. The germline gives CDR1 LNHDA, CDR2 SQIVND (reference sequence). The CDR3 totals 14 residues. V dropped 5 bases and J dropped 4; count of bases not matched to a gene: 7. In DNA, the CDR3 is TGTGCCAGTAGTTCTCAGACAGGGACCACTGAAGCTTTCTTT. It specifies CASSSQTGTTEAFF.

This clone occurred once. The CDR3 sequence is CASSPRGPGPNQPQHF. The DNA for the CDR3 is TGTGCCAGCTCACCACGGGGACCGGGCCCCAATCAGCCCCAGCATTTT. The chain couples TRBV18 to TRBJ1-5, with a possible D match to TRBD1 (5 bases). The CDR3 runs to 16 residues. V gave up 1 base and J gave up 3 bases, with 13 bases separating them. Germline assignment: CDR1 KGHSH and CDR2 LQKENI.

V usage is TRBV10-3 and J usage is TRBJ2-3; maybe TRBD1 (5 bases). The germline V and J ends were trimmed by 0 bases and 8 bases, with 9 bases remaining between them. The CDR3 has 13 amino acids. Germline V gene lookup returns CDR1 ENHRY and CDR2 SYGVKD. CDR3 amino acids: CAISESGAVTQYF. The CDR3 region has the DNA TGTGCCATCAGTGAGTCTGGGGCCGTTACGCAGTATTTT.

V usage is TRBV25-1 and J usage is TRBJ1-2, with TRBD1 matching over 7 bases. Germline CDR1 is MGHDK and CDR2 is SYGVNS. V shed 5 bases and J 4 bases; nucleotides not matched to a gene: 7. The CDR3 consists of 14 residues. The CDR3 DNA reads TGTGCCAGCAGTCCTCCCGACAGGGTCTATGGCTACACCTTC. Its protein is CASSPPDRVYGYTF.

This chain joins TRBV19 and TRBJ2-5; perhaps TRBD1 as D (5 bases). V was trimmed by 10 bases and J by 2 bases, leaving 14 bases between them. CDR1 LNHDA and CDR2 SQIVND come from the germline V gene (reference sequence). The CDR3 contains 13 residues. The CDR3 here is CATGWGLQETQYF. Written as DNA, the CDR3 is TGTGCCACCGGATGGGGCCTTCAAGAGACCCAGTACTTC.

The CDR3 sequence is CASRPKVGVGMRGQPQHF. The CDR3 DNA sequence: TGTGCCAGTAGACCTAAGGTGGGGGTAGGGATGCGGGGTCAGCCCCAGCATTTT. The J gene is TRBJ1-5, the V gene TRBV19, with D possibly matching TRBD1 (5 bases). The length of the CDR3 is 18 residues. V lost 6 bases and J 6 bases, leaving 27 bases between the germline ends. Germline loops: CDR1 LNHDA, CDR2 SQIVND (reference sequence).

This clone was counted a single time. The gene calls are TRBV21-1 and TRBJ2-7; the D call TRBD2 from the table was never checked on the DNA. TRBV21-1 is designated a pseudogene. There are 16 residues in the CDR3. CDR3 in amino acids: CASSKGNPSGRLEQYF. Here the CDR3 DNA reads TGTGCCAGCAGCAAAGGGAACCCTAGCGGGAGGCTCGAGCAGTACTTC.